This T cell receptor beta chain was sequenced for a study of cytomegalovirus exposure and HLA in healthy donors (dated 2017 in TCRdb). Looking at the study overall: According to an earlier analysis of a few hundred of the donors, about 180 million T cells yielded 117 million unique TCR beta sequences and around 300 Gb of sequence data. Donor age, sex, ethnicity and CMV serostatus were compiled together with the repertoire data. Several DR-DQ haplotypes were treated as single units for association and clustering because of strong linkage in the cohort. On average, over 200,000 unique TCR beta nucleotide sequences were sequenced per donor among about 400 genotyped donors of the cohort, with roughly 20% of those sequences being non-productive. An earlier analysis of some 600 of the donors applied high-throughput TCR beta sequencing to assess whether each TCR beta V gene segment acted as functional or pseudogenic. An early release that covered roughly 600 HLA-typed donors contained approximately 300 gigabases of sequencing data and 80 million or so unique TCR sequences. Every discovery cohort repertoire had been produced on one sequencing platform. Of the roughly 400 genotyped donors, 65% to 90% were placed in the genetic ancestry cluster associated with self-reported Caucasian donors. To predict cytomegalovirus infection status, the study brought together high-throughput TCR immunosequencing, statistical association of individual TCRs with disease status, and machine learning. A later genetic analysis took genome-wide SNP genotypes for about 65% of the 666 donors and used that subset as a discovery cohort. The aim of the study was to test whether cataloging public T cell receptors could identify signatures of past pathogen exposure. Along with the approximately 600-subject first cohort, a separate validation cohort of around 110 different subjects was used. The study profiled the T cell repertoires of under 850 subjects by immunosequencing and related them to cytomegalovirus serostatus. Typing coverage varied by locus: roughly 629-640 donors for A, B, C, DRB1 and DQB1; approximately 560 for DQA1; over 600 for DPA1; 450 to 480 for DPB1. A later analysis re-examined previously published TCR beta repertoires from hundreds of donors and added high-resolution HLA genotyping to investigate patterns of TCR occurrence. Rather than using new phenotypic data, the later analysis identified candidate immune exposures from TCR beta sequences and from how often those sequences occurred across donors. HLA typing included class I and class II loci at four-digit resolution. What the authors observed across the whole study: Linkage disequilibrium might explain the correlated functional status among segregating V segments, but an unknown experimental factor could not be excluded. In a later analysis, the rate of TCR association differed among HLA loci, with DRB1 alleles having the most associated TCRs and HLA-C alleles having the fewest. Most CMV-associated TCR beta chains appeared to be HLA-restricted in a later analysis, and the HLA associations seemed to be driven largely by CMV exposure. The 87-base-pair reads could not distinguish some IMGT-functional V segments, including TRBV6-2 and TRBV6-3, so those segments were excluded. Strong co-occurrence of HLA alleles, especially DR and DQ, made assigning TCR associations to individual alleles difficult. Three of the identified cytomegalovirus-associated TCR beta chains were confirmed in vitro to be specific for cytomegalovirus antigens. Most TCR sequences were observed very rarely across donors, whereas some public TCRs were present in many individuals. In a later genetic analysis, fewer N-insertions in productive TCRs were reported among donors in an Asian-associated ancestry cluster than the approximately 670-donor mean. In both the original and validation cohorts, the classifier was reported to diagnose cytomegalovirus status with high specificity and sensitivity. Only TCR beta chains were sequenced in this cohort, and the absence of alpha or paired-chain data limited detectable features. Because counts were too low, 15 to 20 rarely observed V segments, including chromosome 9 orphons, were excluded from the earlier analysis of a few hundred of the donors. In a later analysis, HLA-associated TCR beta chains were found to be more clonally expanded and to have lower generation probabilities than equally common non-associated chains. In an earlier analysis of around 600 of the donors, most TCR beta V segments appeared in productive rearrangements about 87% or about 30% of the time, broadly matching IMGT annotations. V-gene and J-gene trimming of TCR beta chains was associated with a missense DCLRE1C variant in a later genetic analysis, and the association was replicated in an independent cohort. The only immune exposure information available for the cohort was CMV serostatus. A group of highly shared sequence variants was considered likely to be a technical artifact of the sequencing pipeline. A later analysis reported that several top co-occurrence clusters appeared linked to parvovirus B19, influenza, CMV and Epstein-Barr virus. A further reported finding was that TCR beta sequences accurately predicted the HLA-A and HLA-B alleles for most subjects in the first cohort. Roughly uniform sequencing depth across donors was assumed in presence/absence analyses, although this assumption may not hold. HLA typing was unavailable for some donors at each locus, so association tests used only the typed subset. It was suggested by the authors that the approach could potentially be generalized to other disease states and immunological phenotypes. A later analysis associated 15,000 to 20,000 TCR beta sequences with specific HLA alleles at a false discovery rate of 0.05. The study listed 150 to 200 TCR beta chains as associated with cytomegalovirus.

V is trimmed back by 5 bases and J by 1 base, and the junction contains 3 bases that no gene match accounts for. CDR1 and CDR2 were assigned from the germline V gene as SGHTA and FQGNSA. The CDR3 contains 14 residues, cysteine and phenylalanine counted. Just the 42-base CDR3 DNA is kept, in frame starting at base 1. Comment on this clone: There is no known antigen for this receptor. No much larger clonotype is one base removed from it; base qualities were not supplied.

The library was made by the immunoSEQ multiplex PCR assay. The multiplex PCR relied on a mix of 60 forward primers for TCR Vbeta segments and 13 reverse primers for TCR Jbeta segments. Amplification of the CDR3 region of rearranged TCR beta genes was performed with a multiplex PCR assay on genomic DNA. Amplified TCR beta libraries were sequenced as 87-base-pair reads on the Illumina HiSeq System. Processing in the source paper ran as follows. A later analysis tallied tens of millions of unique TCR beta chains across the 550 to 850 repertoires, and around 12 million of those chains were shared by two or more donors. Raw reads were error-corrected and collapsed into unique sequences by a nearest-neighbor algorithm in which closely related sequences were merged to remove PCR and sequencing errors. Alignment of CDR3 sequences to IMGT reference sequences was used to assign V, D and J gene segments. Each retained sequence needed at least a six-nucleotide match to both a V gene segment and a J gene segment. Rearrangements were classified as productive when the CDR3 lacked stop codons and remained in frame with V and J, and all other rearrangements were classified as non-productive. CDR3 was defined by IMGT convention, running from the second conserved V-encoded cysteine to the conserved J-encoded phenylalanine. The earlier analysis of 587 of the donors excluded any sequence lacking an unambiguous match to a single V gene segment. In an earlier analysis of a few hundred of the donors, a V segment was called functional when productive rearrangements were above 56.7%, and segregating when the standard deviation between donors exceeded 5%. A statistical classification framework was built for diagnosing cytomegalovirus status from the catalog of TCR beta chain sequences. In a later analysis, TCR nucleotide sequences were compared against IMGT/GENE-DB human TR gene sequences so that V and J genes could be assigned. The TCRdist pipeline was used in a later analysis to assign CDR3 sequences and most-parsimonious VDJ recombination scenarios. A later analysis defined each TCR beta chain by its CDR3 amino acid sequence plus V-gene family, and excluded reads lacking a unique V-gene family. To address suspected cross-contamination and a sequencing artifact, a later analysis removed a few hundred highly shared, low-generation-probability nucleotide sequences. In a later analysis, a clonal expansion index was calculated for each public chain from normalized within-repertoire ranks of inferred template counts. Generation probabilities in a later analysis came from a VDJ recombination model fitted to out-of-frame rearrangements, and those results were checked against IGoR. A later analysis scored TCR-TCR, TCR-HLA and TCR-CMV co-occurrence with hypergeometric tests, applying a repertoire-size bias correction to TCR pairs. A later analysis estimated false discovery rates by permuting HLA or CMV assignments 20 times. In a later analysis, co-occurring TCRs were grouped with DBSCAN, and TCRdist sequence similarity was added when clustering was performed within HLA-allele-positive subsets. Repertoires with fewer than 30,000 or more than 120,000 public chains were left out of co-occurrence clustering, as were four to six repertoires with anomalous nucleotide sharing. As stored in TCRdb, this immuneACCESS dataset retains in-frame rearrangements with V and J assigned. A fraction of the clones does not appear; measured against another copy, unresolved V genes explain less than half of the discrepancy, and the remainder lacks a known reason. V and J calls and clone size follow that table, whereas D and trimming were derived from the DNA. Within this sample are 180,000 or so clones, with 77% of them counted one time only. The top ten clonotypes cover about 3.4% of the sample.

In total, roughly 670 healthy bone marrow donors made up the cohort. Cohort members were all nominally healthy when sampled, although unrecorded immune exposures were likely present. The donor tested CMV seronegative and was one of the 352 seronegative cohort members. A peripheral blood sample was provided by each donor, and peripheral blood mononuclear cells were used for TCR beta sequencing. The Qiagen DNeasy Blood Extraction Kit was used to extract genomic DNA from the blood cell samples. The sequenced sample was PBMCs. The V and J genes are TRBV7-2 and TRBJ1-2, with 8 bases matching TRBD1. The sequence derives from a female donor in good health and CMV-seronegative. The bases read TGTGCCAGCAGCGAACAGGGGGTTAACTATGGCTACACCTTC. This gives the protein CASSEQGVNYGYTF.